This T cell receptor beta chain derives from a study of blood T cell repertoires in COVID-19. Study at large: The study drew acute and convalescent COVID-19 samples from the United States, Italy and Spain. Sources were T cells, B-cell-depleted T cells, or PBMCs; the material itself was cDNA or gDNA.

Original analysis: The assay estimated nucleated cells by amplifying reference gene primers. The assay was immunoSEQ multiplex PCR, and TCRdb's table has in-frame clones only and misses some. That table is the source of V, J and clone size, and D and trimming were worked out from the DNA. The sample records over 95,000 clones, approximately 89% being singletons. Germline values: CDR1 LNHNV, CDR2 YYDKDF (reference sequence). This CDR3 is built from 13 residues. With 4 bases clipped from V and 6 bases from J, the junction kept 3 bases outside the gene matches. Seattle patients were enrolled while actively infected and followed longitudinally.

Sample: peripheral blood. The V gene is TRBV15, the J gene TRBJ1-2; 9 bases align to TRBD1. The receptor was derived from a woman in her sixties with COVID-19, enrolled during active disease. CDR3 sequence: CATSKDRGNGYTF. The CDR3 nucleotides are TGTGCCACCAGCAAGGACAGGGGTAATGGCTACACCTTC.